The 5 T cell receptor beta chains listed next were all sequenced from one sample in a study of blood T cells in healthy people across ages. Then a second PCR, running roughly 7 to 11 cycles, was carried out with a sample-barcoded 5' primer and a J-beta primer mix. MiXCR, applied by TCRdb to the 5' RACE reads, yields one record per CDR3 protein. The repertoire holds about 570,000 distinct CDR3 sequences, with 25% to 30% as singletons. Sequencing was done on a sample of blood. These TCRs come from a woman in her sixties or seventies in good health.

The chain recombines TRBV2 with TRBJ2-3; D is possibly TRBD2 (6 bases). CDR1 is SNHLY, CDR2 FYNNEI, per germline. The CDR3 runs 13 residues. The ends were cut back, 8 bases at V and 0 bases at J, with 9 bases in the middle. Here the CDR3 DNA reads TGTGCCAGCTGTGGGACTAGCACAGATACGCAGTATTTT. Translated: CASCGTSTDTQYF. The variable domain in full, with the rest retrieved from reference TRBV2 and TRBJ2-3, is EPEVTQTPSHQVTQMGQEVILRCVPISNHLYFYWYRQILGQKVEFLVSFYNNEISEKSEIFDDQFSVERPDGSNFTLKIRSTKLEDSAMYFCASCGTSTDTQYFGPGTRLTVL.

V gene TRBV5-4 combines with J gene TRBJ1-2; 7 nucleotides match TRBD1. Germline CDR1 is SGHNT and CDR2 is YYREEE (reference sequence). This CDR3 has 15 residues. Trimming took 0 bases from V and 1 from J; bases not matched to a gene: 3. The DNA of the CDR3 is TGTGCCAGCAGCTTGGTGGACAGGAGTAACTATGGCTACACCTTC. This translates into CASSLVDRSNYGYTF.

This clonotype was counted many times. The chain links TRBV7-2 to TRBJ1-2, with 7 bases matching TRBD1. The CDR3 runs to 15 residues. After removal of 0 bases from V and 6 bases from J, the junction contained 7 bases not matched to a gene. Germline V gives CDR1 SGHTA, CDR2 FQGNSA. For the CDR3, the DNA is TGTGCCAGCAGCTTAGCTAGCCGCACAGGGGATGGCTACACCTTC. Protein: CASSLASRTGDGYTF.

This clonotype was seen a few times. J is TRBJ1-5 and V is TRBV29-1; 7 bases map to TRBD1. V shed 4 bases, J shed 2 bases, and the junction held 8 bases outside the gene matches. Germline loops: CDR1 SQVTM, CDR2 ANQGSEA. CDR3 length equals 15 residues. CDR3: CSVGMEGTGNQPQHF. The CDR3 DNA follows: TGCAGCGTTGGAATGGAAGGGACAGGCAATCAGCCCCAGCATTTT.

The sample holds a few counts of this clonotype. The V gene is TRBV20-1, the J gene TRBJ2-4; 11 bases are a match to TRBD2. The germline gives CDR1 DFQATT, CDR2 SNEGSKA (reference sequence). The V segment lost 3 bases and the J segment 7 bases; nucleotides outside the gene matches: 2. CDR3 size: 13 residues. The CDR3 sequence is CSASSGGGNIQYF. The CDR3 coding sequence is TGCAGTGCTAGTAGCGGGGGGGGTAACATTCAGTACTTC.